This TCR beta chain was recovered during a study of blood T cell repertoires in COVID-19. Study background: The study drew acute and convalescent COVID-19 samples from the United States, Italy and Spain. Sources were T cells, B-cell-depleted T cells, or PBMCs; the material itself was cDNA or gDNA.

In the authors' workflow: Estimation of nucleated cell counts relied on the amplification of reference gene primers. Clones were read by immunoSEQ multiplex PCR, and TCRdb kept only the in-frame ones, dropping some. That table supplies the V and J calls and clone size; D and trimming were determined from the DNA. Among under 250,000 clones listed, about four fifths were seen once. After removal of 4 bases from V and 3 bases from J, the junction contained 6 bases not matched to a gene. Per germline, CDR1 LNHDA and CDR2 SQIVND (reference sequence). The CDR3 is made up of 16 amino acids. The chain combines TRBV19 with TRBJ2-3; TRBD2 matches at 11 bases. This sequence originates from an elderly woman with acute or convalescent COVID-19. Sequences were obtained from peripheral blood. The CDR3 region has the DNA TGTGCCAGTAGTACAAGACTAGCGGGGCAGACAGATACGCAGTATTTT. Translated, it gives CASSTRLAGQTDTQYF.